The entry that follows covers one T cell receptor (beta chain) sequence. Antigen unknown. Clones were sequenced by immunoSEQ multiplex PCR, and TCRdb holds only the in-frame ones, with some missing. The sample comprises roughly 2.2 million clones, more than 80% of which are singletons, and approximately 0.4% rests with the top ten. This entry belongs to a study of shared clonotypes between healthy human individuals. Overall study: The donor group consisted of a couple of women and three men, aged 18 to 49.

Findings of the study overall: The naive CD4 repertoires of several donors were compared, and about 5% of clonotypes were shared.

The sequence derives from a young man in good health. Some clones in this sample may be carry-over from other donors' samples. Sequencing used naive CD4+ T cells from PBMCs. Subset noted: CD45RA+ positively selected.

The CDR3 loop reads CASSSGQSINEQFF. In DNA form, the CDR3 reads TGCGCCAGCAGCTCCGGACAGTCGATCAATGAGCAGTTCTTC. The chain recombines TRBV5-1 with TRBJ2-1, with D possibly being TRBD1 (6 bases). Germline CDR1 SGHRS, CDR2 YFSETQ. V was cut by 3 bases and J by 6 bases, with 13 bases left in between. The CDR3 is made up of 14 amino acids.